Shown below are 17 T cell receptor beta chains from a single sample sequenced in a study of blood T cell repertoires in COVID-19. This table comes from immunoSEQ multiplex PCR, and its TCRdb copy is limited to in-frame clones, with some not included. The sample consists of approximately 470,000 clones, roughly nine tenths of them appearing once. Material: PBMCs or T cells enriched from blood (not recorded which). All receptors come from a woman aged 18 to 35 who had recovered from COVID-19.

This chain connects TRBV11-2 to TRBJ2-5; maybe TRBD2 (6 bases). Germline V gene data show CDR1 as SGHAT and CDR2 as FQNNGV. Deletions cut 5 bases from V and 5 bases from J, with 15 bases between. The CDR3 sequence is 14 residues long. In DNA form, the CDR3 reads TGTGCCAGCAGCCGAGGAGGGGTTCCGGAGACCCAGTACTTC. Protein: CASSRGGVPETQYF.

This chain links TRBV4-1 with TRBJ2-2, with 7 positions matching TRBD1. J gave up 7 bases and V 1 base, and 3 bases lay outside the gene matches. Germline loops: CDR1 MGHRA, CDR2 YSYEKL. The CDR3 length is 14 residues. DNA for the CDR3: TGCGCCAGCAGCCAAGTGCCAGGGGGCGGGGAGCTGTTTTTT. It encodes CASSQVPGGGELFF.

The genes are TRBV2 and TRBJ2-1, with no clear D. Trimming pared 7 bases from V and 9 bases from J, leaving 19 bases between. The CDR3 extends over 14 amino acids. CDR1 and CDR2 (germline): SNHLY, FYNNEI. The CDR3 DNA reads as TGTGCCAGCAACATAAACTTCGCAGGTAGTGAGCAGTTCTTC. This encodes CASNINFAGSEQFF.

The J gene is TRBJ2-7, the V gene TRBV7-9, with 9 bases matching TRBD1. This CDR3 is 14 amino acids long. V shed 4 bases, J shed 3 bases, and the junction held 4 bases outside the gene matches. Germline CDR1 and CDR2: SEHNR and FQNEAQ (reference sequence). DNA of the CDR3: TGTGCCAGCAGCTCTCGGGACAGGGTCTACGAGCAGTACTTC. As protein: CASSSRDRVYEQYF.

The chain uses TRBV7-8 and TRBJ1-5; D remains ambiguous. Trimming removed 1 base from V and 3 bases from J, with 4 bases in between. Germline CDR1 and CDR2: SGHVS and FQNEAQ. The CDR3 runs 13 residues. As DNA, the CDR3 is TGTGCCAGCAGCTTAGGGGCCAATCAGCCCCAGCATTTT. This encodes CASSLGANQPQHF.

J is TRBJ1-5 and V is TRBV7-8, with 9 bases that match TRBD1. V lost 1 base and J lost 3; bases outside the gene matches: 7. The CDR3 contains 17 residues. Looked up from germline, CDR1 is SGHVS and CDR2 is FQNEAQ. The CDR3 loop is CASSLEGGTGINQPQHF. As DNA, the CDR3 is TGTGCCAGCAGCTTAGAGGGAGGGACAGGGATCAATCAGCCCCAGCATTTT.

The V and J genes are TRBV15 and TRBJ2-3, with 14 positions matching TRBD2. The germline V gene has CDR1 LNHNV and CDR2 YYDKDF (reference sequence). The CDR3 consists of 21 residues. The junction had 16 bases not matched to a gene; V was cut back by 5 bases and J by 0 bases. The CDR3 reads CATSGRISGTSGGGSTDTQYF. In DNA form, the CDR3 reads TGTGCCACCAGCGGTCGAATCTCCGGGACTAGCGGGGGAGGTAGCACAGATACGCAGTATTTT.

The rearrangement joins TRBV10-2 to TRBJ1-1; D call uncertain. The CDR3 contains 16 residues. Trimming removed 2 bases at V and 1 base at J, with 14 bases between. The germline V gene encodes CDR1 WSHSY and CDR2 SAAADI. The CDR3 region is CASSEVFGRGNTEAFF. Written as DNA, the CDR3 is TGCGCCAGCAGTGAGGTCTTCGGGCGGGGGAACACTGAAGCTTTCTTT.

The J gene is TRBJ2-7, the V gene TRBV7-2, with 7 positions matching TRBD2. V shed 4 bases and J 2 bases; nucleotides not matched to a gene: 5. Germline V gene data show CDR1 as SGHTA and CDR2 as FQGNSA. This CDR3 has 14 residues. CDR3 bases: TGTGCCAGCAGCTCCGTGGGGGGGACCTACGAGCAGTACTTC. This encodes CASSSVGGTYEQYF.

The chain is built from TRBV5-1 and TRBJ1-2; D remains unclear. Trimming pared 3 bases from V and 4 bases from J, leaving 10 bases between. The CDR3 loop spans 13 amino acids. CDR1 and CDR2 from the germline V gene are SGHRS and YFSETQ. DNA of the CDR3: TGCGCCAGCAGCTCCCTTGACACCTATGGCTACACCTTC. Amino acid sequence: CASSSLDTYGYTF.

This chain uses TRBV9 with TRBJ1-1, with D perhaps matching TRBD1 (6 bases). This CDR3 has 14 residues. Germline CDR1 and CDR2: SGDLS and YYNGEE. V shed 4 bases and J shed 3 bases, with 13 bases lying between them. The DNA for the CDR3 is TGTGCCAGCAGCTTCACAGGGTGGGACACTGAAGCTTTCTTT. This gives the protein CASSFTGWDTEAFF.

V is TRBV13 and J is TRBJ1-1; D is possibly TRBD1 (5 bases). Germline CDR1 PRHDT, CDR2 FYEKMQ (reference sequence). Trimming removed 5 bases at V and 0 bases at J, with 13 bases between. This CDR3 region has 15 residues. CDR3 region: CASSLRQILNTEAFF. The DNA for the CDR3 is TGTGCCAGCAGCCTAAGACAGATCCTGAACACTGAAGCTTTCTTT.

The gene calls are TRBV2 and TRBJ2-7; possibly TRBD1 for D (6 bases). The CDR3 covers 14 residues. Germline assignment: CDR1 SNHLY and CDR2 FYNNEI. Trimming removed 1 base at V and 0 bases at J, with 7 bases between. CDR3 DNA sequence: TGTGCCAGCAGTGAAGACAGGGCCTCCTACGAGCAGTACTTC. Protein product: CASSEDRASYEQYF.

This chain uses TRBV19 with TRBJ1-6, with 7 bases matching TRBD1. Germline V gives CDR1 LNHDA, CDR2 SQIVND (reference sequence). Trimming at V came to 5 bases and at J to 14 bases, leaving 9 bases not matched to a gene. The CDR3 totals 13 residues. The CDR3 spells CASSPTGVLALHF. Written as DNA, the CDR3 is TGTGCCAGTAGTCCTACAGGGGTACTTGCCCTCCACTTT.

J is TRBJ1-5 and V is TRBV7-9; D is unclear. The V gene's germline CDR1 is SEHNR and CDR2 FQNEAQ (reference sequence). With 2 bases removed from V and 3 bases from J, the gap between germline ends came to 14 bases. The CDR3 consists of 16 residues. In DNA, the CDR3 is TGTGCCAGCAGCTTATCCAGAGGCCAGACCAATCAGCCCCAGCATTTT. It codes for CASSLSRGQTNQPQHF.

The genes are TRBV9 and TRBJ2-1; weak D call: TRBD2 (5 bases). This CDR3 has 13 amino acids. Germline V lookup: CDR1 SGDLS, CDR2 YYNGEE. The germline V and J ends were trimmed by 4 bases and 4 bases, with 9 bases remaining between them. CDR3 nucleotides: TGTGCCAGCAGCCTTCGGGATTACAATGAGCAGTTCTTC. It translates to CASSLRDYNEQFF. The variable domain in full, completed from reference TRBV9 and TRBJ2-1, reads DSGVTQTPKHLITATGQRVTLRCSPRSGDLSVYWYQQSLDQGLQFLIQYYNGEERAKGNILERFSAQQFPDLHSELNLSSLELGDSALYFCASSLRDYNEQFFGPGTRLTVL.

The chain is built from TRBV12-3 or TRBV12-4 and TRBJ1-4; tentative D call: TRBD1 (5 bases). The CDR3 covers 13 residues. The ends were cut back, 5 bases at V and 8 bases at J, with 12 bases in the middle. The CDR3 DNA follows: TGTGCCAGCAGTCCGTGGGGGGGGGAAAAACTGTTTTTT. Translation: CASSPWGGEKLFF.